What follows describes a single T cell receptor (beta chain). Its antigen remains unidentified. The data were obtained in a study of identical twins. A single record per CDR3 protein comes from TCRdb applying MiXCR to the 5' RACE reads. The sample records about 810,000 distinct CDR3 sequences, roughly 12% being singletons. Study-wide findings and caveats: Out-of-frame beta chain sequences displayed weaker excess sharing between twins.

V trimming: 7 bases; J trimming: 2 bases; junction bases outside the gene matches: 3. The CDR3 loop spans 15 amino acids. Germline lookup yields CDR1 KGHDR and CDR2 SFDVKD. These data also formed part of another study, on yellow fever vaccine responses in identical twins.

The TCR sequence derives from a woman in her late teens or twenties in good health. The sample consisted of PBMCs. The chain employs TRBV24-1 and TRBJ2-3; 12 nucleotides agree with TRBD2. The CDR3 sequence is CATSRLAGATDTQYF. The CDR3 DNA follows: TGTGCCACCAGCAGACTAGCGGGGGCCACAGATACGCAGTATTTT.